Following are 32 T cell receptor beta chains from one sample sequenced in a study of shared T cell receptors in the human thymus. Clones were sequenced by immunoSEQ multiplex PCR, and TCRdb holds only the in-frame ones, with some missing. The sample records about 730,000 clones, approximately 85% being singletons. The data were also submitted as part of a second study, on human thymus T cells.

Input material: thymocytes. These receptors were collected from a girl under three years old with a congenital heart defect.

J is TRBJ1-1 and V is TRBV11-2; D might be TRBD1 (5 bases). The CDR3 runs to 14 residues. V lost 6 bases and J 11 bases, leaving 22 bases between the germline ends. Germline loops: CDR1 SGHAT, CDR2 FQNNGV. The CDR3 region is CASRRHPGGTDAFF. The CDR3 DNA is TGTGCCAGCAGGAGACACCCGGGGGGTACGGACGCTTTCTTT. Full variable domain (missing parts from reference TRBV11-2 and TRBJ1-1): EAGVAQSPRYKIIEKRQSVAFWCNPISGHATLYWYQQILGQGPKLLIQFQNNGVVDDSQLPKDRFSAERLKGVDSTLKIQPAKLEDSAVYLCASRRHPGGTDAFFGQGTRLTVV.

The V call is TRBV5-1, the J call TRBJ1-1, with D tentatively TRBD1 (5 bases). The CDR3 has 16 residues. Trimming took 3 bases from V and 2 from J, leaving 17 bases between them. The germline V gene encodes CDR1 SGHRS and CDR2 YFSETQ. CDR3 sequence reads: CASSSPLRGVNTEAFF. CDR3 bases: TGCGCCAGCAGCTCCCCCCTTCGGGGGGTCAACACTGAAGCTTTCTTT.

The chain combines TRBV6-1 with TRBJ2-7; 12 bases agree with TRBD1. V dropped 7 bases and J dropped 7; count of bases not matched to a gene: 11. The CDR3 covers 15 residues. Germline CDR1 reads MNHNS; CDR2 reads SASEGT. In DNA, the CDR3 is TGTGCCAGCACCCAACCGGGACAGGGGGCGCGGGAGCAGTACTTC. This translates into CASTQPGQGAREQYF.

The chain combines TRBV7-2 with TRBJ1-1; D is undetermined. Germline lookup yields CDR1 SGHTA and CDR2 FQGNSA. With 5 bases removed from V and 4 bases from J, the gap between germline ends came to 17 bases. This CDR3 region has 15 residues. The DNA of the CDR3 is TGTGCCAGCAGCCTGCGGACTGAGGAGGGCACTGAAGCTTTCTTT. This codes for CASSLRTEEGTEAFF.

Turning to this clone: Other nucleotide sequences from this sample produce the same CDR3. The rearrangement joins TRBV10-2 to TRBJ1-6; 10 nucleotides align to TRBD1. This CDR3 contains 14 residues. V trimming: 7 bases; J trimming: 13 bases; junction bases outside the gene matches: 10. Germline V gives CDR1 WSHSY, CDR2 SAAADI. The CDR3 protein is CASTPGQGFSPLHF. In nucleotides, the CDR3 is TGCGCCAGCACCCCGGGACAGGGGTTTTCCCCCCTCCACTTT.

The chain uses TRBV7-2 and TRBJ2-2; 7 positions agree with TRBD1. V shed 5 bases and J 7 bases; nucleotides not matched to a gene: 13. This CDR3 spans 16 amino acids. The V gene's germline CDR1 is SGHTA and CDR2 FQGNSA. DNA for the CDR3: TGTGCCAGCAGCCAAGAGGTTAAGGGGGCTGGCGGGGAGCTGTTTTTT. Its translation: CASSQEVKGAGGELFF.

The CDR3: CASSHQQEPNTEAFF. CDR3 DNA sequence: TGTGCCAGCAGCCACCAACAGGAACCGAACACTGAAGCTTTCTTT. V gene TRBV9 combines with J gene TRBJ1-1; a weak D match, TRBD1 (5 bases). The CDR3 length is 15 residues. CDR1 is SGDLS, CDR2 YYNGEE, per germline. V lost 4 bases, J lost 1 base, and 14 bases lay in between.

The V gene is TRBV19, the J gene TRBJ1-4; 9 positions agree with TRBD1. There are 14 residues in the CDR3. Germline lookup yields CDR1 LNHDA and CDR2 SQIVND (reference sequence). The V segment lost 6 bases and the J segment 8 bases; nucleotides outside the gene matches: 7. The CDR3 reads CASRRTGAYEKLFF. CDR3 in DNA: TGTGCCAGTAGACGGACAGGGGCTTACGAAAAACTGTTTTTT.

As for this clone: Other DNA sequences from this sample encode an identical CDR3 as well. V and J are TRBV19 and TRBJ1-4; 8 positions agree with TRBD1. Germline CDR1 LNHDA, CDR2 SQIVND (reference sequence). CDR3 length: 14 amino acids. Trimming cost V 6 bases and J 4 bases; bases outside gene matches: 4. The CDR3 bases are TGTGCCAGTAGCCCCGGGACAGGTAATGAAAAACTGTTTTTT. Its protein is CASSPGTGNEKLFF.

The V call is TRBV6-1, the J call TRBJ1-2, with a possible D match to TRBD1 (5 bases). The V end lost 5 bases, the J end lost 4 bases, and 14 bases lay between the germline ends. The germline CDR1 and CDR2 sequences are MNHNS and SASEGT. The CDR3 is 14 residues long. The CDR3 region has the DNA TGTGCCAGCAGTCCTCGACAGATTTGCTATGGCTACACCTTC. Amino acids: CASSPRQICYGYTF.

The J gene is TRBJ2-1, the V gene TRBV11-3; 9 positions agree with TRBD2. V gave up 0 bases and J gave up 8 bases; unmatched junction bases: 8. The CDR3 extends over 16 amino acids. CDR1 and CDR2 (germline): SGHNT, YENEEA. This CDR3 reads CASSLDGSGGCDEQFF. In DNA form, the CDR3 reads TGTGCCAGCAGCTTAGACGGGAGCGGGGGGTGTGATGAGCAGTTCTTC.

V and J are TRBV7-2 and TRBJ2-7; no clear D. The CDR3 sequence is 15 residues long. CDR1 and CDR2 (germline): SGHTA, FQGNSA. The V end was cut by 4 bases, the J end by 5 bases, with 18 bases between. This chain's CDR3 is CASSSSRLLENEQYF. In DNA form, the CDR3 reads TGTGCCAGCAGCTCCAGTAGGCTACTGGAGAACGAGCAGTACTTC.

The CDR3 here is CASSQDWGRNTGELFF. The CDR3 nucleotides read TGCGCCAGCAGCCAAGATTGGGGCAGGAACACCGGGGAGCTGTTTTTT. The J gene is TRBJ2-2, the V gene TRBV4-3; D possibly corresponds to TRBD1 (5 bases). This CDR3 has 16 amino acids. V was cut by 0 bases and J by 1 base, with 9 bases left in between. In germline, CDR1 is LGHNA, CDR2 YSLEER.

The chain links TRBV9 to TRBJ2-2, with D tentatively TRBD2 (6 bases). Germline V gene data show CDR1 as SGDLS and CDR2 as YYNGEE. V lost 3 bases and J 7 bases, leaving 13 bases between the germline ends. The CDR3 totals 14 residues. The CDR3 loop reads CASSEGTGRGELFF. The CDR3 DNA is TGTGCCAGCAGCGAGGGGACTGGGCGCGGGGAGCTGTTTTTT. Supplemented by reference TRBV9 and TRBJ2-2, the full variable domain reads DSGVTQTPKHLITATGQRVTLRCSPRSGDLSVYWYQQSLDQGLQFLIQYYNGEERAKGNILERFSAQQFPDLHSELNLSSLELGDSALYFCASSEGTGRGELFFGEGSRLTVL.

V gene TRBV6-1 combines with J gene TRBJ2-7; TRBD1 aligns across 10 bases. Germline CDR1 and CDR2: MNHNS and SASEGT. This CDR3 has 22 amino acids. Losses at the gene ends were 0 bases for V and 4 bases for J; bases not matched to a gene: 24. CDR3 region: CASSEARVTDRGDTGGLYEQYF. The CDR3, as DNA: TGTGCCAGCAGTGAAGCGCGAGTGACGGACAGGGGGGACACAGGTGGACTTTACGAGCAGTACTTC.

The rearrangement joins TRBV28 to TRBJ2-1; D is undetermined. V was shortened by 5 bases and J by 0 bases, with 11 bases between the two germline ends. Germline CDR1 is MDHEN and CDR2 is SYDVKM. The CDR3 sequence is 15 residues long. The CDR3 DNA is TGTGCCAGCAGTCCAGACTTGAGCTCCTACAATGAGCAGTTCTTC. Protein product: CASSPDLSSYNEQFF.

The chain joins TRBV5-1 to TRBJ1-6; the D is unclear. Trimming took 0 bases from V and 0 from J, leaving 10 bases between them. Per the germline V gene, CDR1 is SGHRS and CDR2 is YFSETQ. The CDR3 totals 17 residues. The CDR3 loop is CASSLAPTRSYNSPLHF. Here the CDR3 DNA reads TGCGCCAGCAGCTTGGCTCCGACACGCTCCTATAATTCACCCCTCCACTTT.

This clone was picked up a small number of times. The J gene is TRBJ1-2, the V gene TRBV7-9, with a tentative D call TRBD1 (5 bases). Trimming cost V 5 bases and J 8 bases, with 15 bases left between them. Germline lookup yields CDR1 SEHNR and CDR2 FQNEAQ (reference sequence). The CDR3 extends over 13 amino acids. The CDR3 DNA follows: TGTGCCAGCAGCCCTGGGGGTAGCGGAGGCTACACCTTC. It is translated as CASSPGGSGGYTF.

This chain connects TRBV6-1 to TRBJ2-4, with 7 bases fitting TRBD1. V shed 6 bases, J shed 3 bases, and the junction held 5 bases outside the gene matches. The germline CDR1 and CDR2 sequences are MNHNS and SASEGT. CDR3 length: 14 residues. The CDR3 protein is CASRSRGCKNIQYF. The DNA for the CDR3 is TGTGCCAGCAGATCCAGGGGGTGCAAAAACATTCAGTACTTC.

This chain connects TRBV10-1 to TRBJ2-3; TRBD2 agrees at 9 bases. V lost 4 bases, J lost 4 bases, and 9 bases stayed unmatched. The germline V gene has CDR1 WNHNN and CDR2 SYGVQD (reference sequence). The CDR3 is made up of 16 amino acids. The DNA of the CDR3 is TGCGCCAGCAGTGCCGCGGTTAGCGGGGGTGCAGATACGCAGTATTTT. It is translated as CASSAAVSGGADTQYF.

In DNA, the CDR3 is TGTGCCAGCAGTGATCTGCCCCGAGGGACAGCCATTTGCGGCTACACCTTC. Translated: CASSDLPRGTAICGYTF. The rearrangement uses TRBV2 and TRBJ1-2; 7 bases fit TRBD1. V dropped 3 bases and J dropped 8; count of bases not matched to a gene: 18. Germline V gene sequence: CDR1 SNHLY, CDR2 FYNNEI. CDR3 length: 17 residues.

This rearrangement joins TRBV27 to TRBJ1-2; D may be TRBD1 (6 bases). The germline CDR1 and CDR2 sequences are MNHEY and SMNVEV (reference sequence). V was pared by 0 bases and J by 4 bases, with 21 bases between. The CDR3 runs to 18 residues. CDR3 nucleotides: TGTGCCAGCAGTTTATCGATATTGCTCGTTAGAGGGGGCTATGGCTACACCTTC. Protein sequence: CASSLSILLVRGGYGYTF.

The chain joins TRBV7-2 to TRBJ1-6; no reliable D call. Trimming took 2 bases from V and 0 from J, leaving 11 bases between them. CDR1 is SGHTA, CDR2 FQGNSA, per germline. CDR3 size: 17 residues. In nucleotides, the CDR3 is TGTGCCAGCAGCTTATGTGGGAGAATCTCCTATAATTCACCCCTCCACTTT. Translating it yields CASSLCGRISYNSPLHF.

CDR3 loop: CAISEFPGPSTEAFF. CDR3 DNA: TGTGCCATCAGTGAGTTCCCGGGTCCGAGCACTGAAGCTTTCTTT. The chain employs TRBV10-3 and TRBJ1-1; D uncertain. V was trimmed by 1 base and J by 4 bases, leaving 13 bases between them. The germline V gene has CDR1 ENHRY and CDR2 SYGVKD. The CDR3 has 15 amino acids.

The chain carries TRBV7-6 and TRBJ1-2, with D maybe TRBD1 (5 bases). CDR1 is SGHVS, CDR2 FNYEAQ, per germline. The ends were cut back, 5 bases at V and 7 bases at J, with 14 bases in the middle. The length of the CDR3 is 13 residues. The CDR3 nucleotides are TGTGCCAGCAGCCCCTGGGGGAGGGGTGGCTACACCTTC. Protein product: CASSPWGRGGYTF.

The CDR3 DNA sequence: TGTGCCACCAGCCGCGGACAGGGAGAAAGGACCTTGAATCAGCCCCAGCATTTT. It specifies CATSRGQGERTLNQPQHF. The rearrangement joins TRBV15 to TRBJ1-5; 8 bases map to TRBD1. This CDR3 has 18 residues. Germline V CDR1 and CDR2: LNHNV, YYDKDF (reference sequence). J gave up 4 bases and V 5 bases, and 16 bases lay outside the gene matches.

J is TRBJ2-1 and V is TRBV19; 8 bases are a match to TRBD1. The CDR3 covers 12 residues. The germline V gene encodes CDR1 LNHDA and CDR2 SQIVND (reference sequence). J lost 9 bases, V lost 7 bases, and 5 bases had no gene match. This chain's CDR3 is CASTGGRGEQFF. The DNA of the CDR3 is TGTGCCAGTACAGGGGGCAGGGGTGAGCAGTTCTTC.

This chain uses TRBV5-3 with TRBJ2-2, with 10 bases lining up with TRBD2. TRBV5-3 is filed as an ORF, its function uncertain. Germline trimming cut 4 bases from V and 2 bases from J; bases unmatched to any gene: 8. The CDR3 totals 17 residues. In nucleotides, the CDR3 is TGTGCCAGAAGCCGTAGAGCGGGGGGGCGTAACACCGGGGAGCTGTTTTTT. Protein sequence: CARSRRAGGRNTGELFF.

The chain couples TRBV19 to TRBJ2-2; possible D gene TRBD1, 6 bases. Germline CDR1 is LNHDA and CDR2 is SQIVND (reference sequence). Trimming left V 5 bases short and J 2 bases short, with 12 bases between. CDR3 length equals 15 residues. The CDR3, as DNA: TGTGCCAGTAGTGAGGAACAGGGTAACACCGGGGAGCTGTTTTTT. Translation gives CASSEEQGNTGELFF. Together with reference TRBV19 and TRBJ2-2, the CDR3 gives the full variable domain: DGGITQSPKYLFRKEGQNVTLSCEQNLNHDAMYWYRQDPGQGLRLIYYSQIVNDFQKGDIAEGYSVSREKKESFPLTVTSAQKNPTAFYLCASSEEQGNTGELFFGEGSRLTVL.

J is TRBJ1-4 and V is TRBV19; possible D gene TRBD1, 6 bases. V lost 7 bases, J lost 0 bases, and 27 bases lay in between. The CDR3 spans 20 residues. The germline V gene encodes CDR1 LNHDA and CDR2 SQIVND (reference sequence). The CDR3 DNA reads TGTGCCAGTACCCCCCCGGCCGGGACACCTACTTCTGCAACTAATGAAAAACTGTTTTTT. It translates to CASTPPAGTPTSATNEKLFF.

The chain couples TRBV20-1 to TRBJ1-4; D is uncertain. In germline, CDR1 is DFQATT, CDR2 SNEGSKA (reference sequence). Deletions cut 2 bases from V and 7 bases from J, with 5 bases between. This CDR3 region has 11 residues. CDR3 loop: CSARPLEKLFF. In DNA form, the CDR3 reads TGCAGTGCTAGACCCCTTGAAAAACTGTTTTTT.

The genes are TRBV30 and TRBJ2-2; TRBD1 might be the D (7 bases). This CDR3 comprises 17 residues. Per germline, CDR1 GTSNPN and CDR2 SVGIG (reference sequence). The V end lost 1 base, the J end lost 1 base, and 16 bases lay between the germline ends. The CDR3 loop reads CAWSDLRQGLNTGELFF. The CDR3 DNA is TGTGCCTGGAGTGACCTCAGACAGGGACTGAACACCGGGGAGCTGTTTTTT.